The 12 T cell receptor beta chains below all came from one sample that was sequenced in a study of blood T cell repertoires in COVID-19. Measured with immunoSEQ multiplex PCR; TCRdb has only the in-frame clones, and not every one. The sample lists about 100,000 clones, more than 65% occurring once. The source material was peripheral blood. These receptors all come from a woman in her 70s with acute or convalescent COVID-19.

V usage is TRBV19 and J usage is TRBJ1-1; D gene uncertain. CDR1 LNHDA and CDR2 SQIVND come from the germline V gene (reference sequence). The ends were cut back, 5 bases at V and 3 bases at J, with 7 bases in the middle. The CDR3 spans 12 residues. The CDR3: CASSVTYTEAFF. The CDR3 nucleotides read TGTGCCAGTAGTGTAACTTACACTGAAGCTTTCTTT.

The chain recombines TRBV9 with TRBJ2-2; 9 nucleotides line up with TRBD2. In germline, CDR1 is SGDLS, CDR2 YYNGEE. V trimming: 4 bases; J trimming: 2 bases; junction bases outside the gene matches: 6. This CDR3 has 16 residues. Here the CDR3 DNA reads TGTGCCAGCAGCCTAGGCGGGGGGGCCAACACCGGGGAGCTGTTTTTT. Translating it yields CASSLGGGANTGELFF.

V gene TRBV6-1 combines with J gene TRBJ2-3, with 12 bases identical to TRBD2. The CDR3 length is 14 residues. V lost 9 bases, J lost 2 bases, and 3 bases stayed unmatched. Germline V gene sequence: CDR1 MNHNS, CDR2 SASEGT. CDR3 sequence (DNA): TGTGCCAGTAGACTAGCGGGGGACACAGATACGCAGTATTTT. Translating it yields CASRLAGDTDTQYF.

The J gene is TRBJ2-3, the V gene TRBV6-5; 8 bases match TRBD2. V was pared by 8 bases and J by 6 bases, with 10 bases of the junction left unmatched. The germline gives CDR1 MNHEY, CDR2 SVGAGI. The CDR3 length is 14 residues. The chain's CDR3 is CASANGGAGDTQYF. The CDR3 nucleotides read TGTGCCAGCGCCAACGGGGGGGCTGGGGATACGCAGTATTTT.

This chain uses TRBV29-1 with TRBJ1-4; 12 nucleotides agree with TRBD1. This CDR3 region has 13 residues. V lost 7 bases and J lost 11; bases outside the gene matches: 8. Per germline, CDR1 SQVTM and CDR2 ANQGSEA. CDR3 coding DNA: TGCAGCGCCACGGGACAGGGGGCTGACAAACTGTTTTTT. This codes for CSATGQGADKLFF.

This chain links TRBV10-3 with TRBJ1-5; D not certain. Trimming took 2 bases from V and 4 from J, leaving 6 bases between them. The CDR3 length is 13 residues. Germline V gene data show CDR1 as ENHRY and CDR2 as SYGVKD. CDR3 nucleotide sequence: TGTGCCATCAGTGAGGCAGGTAATCAGCCCCAGCATTTT. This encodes CAISEAGNQPQHF.

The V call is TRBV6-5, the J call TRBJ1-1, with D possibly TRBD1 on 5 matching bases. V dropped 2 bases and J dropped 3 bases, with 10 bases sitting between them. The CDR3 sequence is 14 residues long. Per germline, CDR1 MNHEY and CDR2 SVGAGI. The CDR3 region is CASSYGGVDTEAFF. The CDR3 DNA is TGTGCCAGCAGTTACGGGGGGGTCGACACTGAAGCTTTCTTT.

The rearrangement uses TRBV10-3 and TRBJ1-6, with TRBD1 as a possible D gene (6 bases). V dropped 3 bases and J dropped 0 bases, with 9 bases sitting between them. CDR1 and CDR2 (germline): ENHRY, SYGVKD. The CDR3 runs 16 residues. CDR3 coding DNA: TGTGCCATCAGTGAAGGACAGAGCTCCTATAATTCACCCCTCCACTTT. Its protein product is CAISEGQSSYNSPLHF.

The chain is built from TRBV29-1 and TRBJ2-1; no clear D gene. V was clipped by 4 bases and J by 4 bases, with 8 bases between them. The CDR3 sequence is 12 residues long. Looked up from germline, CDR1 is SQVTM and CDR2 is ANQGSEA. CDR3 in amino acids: CSVGSVYNEQFF. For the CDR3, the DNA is TGCAGCGTTGGAAGCGTTTACAATGAGCAGTTCTTC.

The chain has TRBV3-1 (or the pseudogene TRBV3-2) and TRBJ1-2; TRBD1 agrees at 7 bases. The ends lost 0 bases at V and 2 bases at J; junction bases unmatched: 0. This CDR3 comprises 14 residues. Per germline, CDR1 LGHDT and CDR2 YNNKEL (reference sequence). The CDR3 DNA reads TGTGCCAGCAGCCAAGAGGGACAGAACTATGGCTACACCTTC. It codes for CASSQEGQNYGYTF.

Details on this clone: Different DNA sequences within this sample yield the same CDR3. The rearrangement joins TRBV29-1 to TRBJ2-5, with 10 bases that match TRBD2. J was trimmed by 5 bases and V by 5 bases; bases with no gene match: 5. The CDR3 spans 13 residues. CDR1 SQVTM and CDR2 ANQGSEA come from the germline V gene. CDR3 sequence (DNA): TGCAGCGTTCTGTCTAGCGGGGGTGAGACCCAGTACTTC. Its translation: CSVLSSGGETQYF.

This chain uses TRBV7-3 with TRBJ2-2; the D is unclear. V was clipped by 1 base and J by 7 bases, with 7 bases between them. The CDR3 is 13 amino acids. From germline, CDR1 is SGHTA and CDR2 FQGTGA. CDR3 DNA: TGTGCCAGCAGCTTAAGTCGGAGCGGGGAGCTGTTTTTT. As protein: CASSLSRSGELFF.